Following are 24 T cell receptor beta chains from one sample sequenced in a study of blood T cells in healthy people across ages. With a J-beta primer mix and a sample-barcoded 5' primer, a second PCR ran about 7 to 12 cycles. TCRdb fed the 5' RACE reads into MiXCR, producing one record per CDR3 protein. Altogether about 1 million distinct CDR3 sequences are present, approximately 26% being singletons, with the ten largest covering 0.75%. The sample was also linked to a second study, of T cells of mothers and their children.

Sequenced sample: blood. Every receptor here comes from a girl aged 2 to 9 in good health.

In DNA form, the CDR3 reads TGTGCCAGCAGTGTGACTAGGAACACAGATACGCAGTATTTT. This encodes CASSVTRNTDTQYF. The rearrangement joins TRBV6-1 to TRBJ2-3; perhaps TRBD2 as D (6 bases). The CDR3 runs to 14 residues. Germline V lookup: CDR1 MNHNS, CDR2 SASEGT. V shed 4 bases and J shed 2 bases, with 10 bases lying between them.

This chain joins TRBV5-1 and TRBJ2-7; D is perhaps TRBD1 (6 bases). CDR3 length: 15 residues. Trimming left V 1 base short and J 2 bases short, with 13 bases between. Germline assignment: CDR1 SGHRS and CDR2 YFSETQ. The CDR3 reads CASSLHPQGAYEQYF. The CDR3 DNA follows: TGCGCCAGCAGCTTGCATCCACAGGGTGCCTACGAGCAGTACTTC. Drawing the rest from reference TRBV5-1 and TRBJ2-7, the complete variable domain is KAGVTQTPRYLIKTRGQQVTLSCSPISGHRSVSWYQQTPGQGLQFLFEYFSETQRNKGNFPGRFSGRQFSNSRSEMNVSTLELGDSALYLCASSLHPQGAYEQYFGPGTRLTVT.

The V and J genes are TRBV5-1 and TRBJ2-7; TRBD2 matches at 11 bases. There are 15 residues in the CDR3. Germline trimming cut 3 bases from V and 5 bases from J; bases unmatched to any gene: 7. Germline loops: CDR1 SGHRS, CDR2 YFSETQ. DNA of the CDR3: TGCGCCAGCAGCTCCACTAGCGGGAGTATCCACGAGCAGTACTTC. This encodes CASSSTSGSIHEQYF. The full variable domain, with the rest looked up from reference TRBV5-1 and TRBJ2-7, is KAGVTQTPRYLIKTRGQQVTLSCSPISGHRSVSWYQQTPGQGLQFLFEYFSETQRNKGNFPGRFSGRQFSNSRSEMNVSTLELGDSALYLCASSSTSGSIHEQYFGPGTRLTVT.

The chain uses TRBV29-1 and TRBJ1-1; TRBD1 is a possible D gene (5 bases). The CDR3 is 10 residues long. Germline V gene data show CDR1 as SQVTM and CDR2 as ANQGSEA. Trimming took off 7 bases at V and 6 bases at J, with 9 bases between the two ends. The CDR3 protein is CSGQGAEAFF. CDR3 in DNA: TGCAGCGGTCAGGGTGCTGAAGCTTTCTTT. Filled out from reference TRBV29-1 and TRBJ1-1, the complete variable domain reads SAVISQKPSRDICQRGTSLTIQCQVDSQVTMMFWYRQQPGQSLTLIATANQGSEATYESGFVIDKFPISRPNLTFSTLTVSNMSPEDSSIYLCSGQGAEAFFGQGTRLTVV.

The V and J genes are TRBV21-1 and TRBJ1-2; TRBD1 is taken as the D call from the table, unchecked against the DNA. TRBV21-1 is assigned pseudogene status. The CDR3 is made up of 13 amino acids. CDR3 in amino acids: CAGGPGIWIGYTF. CDR3 nucleotides: TGTGCGGGGGGACCAGGGATTTGGATTGGCTACACCTTC.

This clonotype was seen a few times. The chain carries TRBV6-6 and TRBJ2-1; unclear D gene. Germline CDR1 reads MNHNY; CDR2 reads SVGAGI (reference sequence). This CDR3 has 12 amino acids. V lost 2 bases and J 9 bases, leaving 8 bases between the germline ends. DNA of the CDR3: TGTGCCAGCAGTTACGGTCGAGGTGAGCAGTTCTTC. This translates into CASSYGRGEQFF.

The V and J genes are TRBV10-3 and TRBJ2-3; D gene unclear. Trimming took 0 bases from V and 0 from J, leaving 7 bases between them. This CDR3 spans 15 amino acids. The germline V gene encodes CDR1 ENHRY and CDR2 SYGVKD. CDR3 residues: CAISESGPSTDTQYF. Written as DNA, the CDR3 is TGTGCCATCAGTGAGTCCGGACCTAGCACAGATACGCAGTATTTT.

This clonotype was recorded a few times. The V gene is TRBV7-9, the J gene TRBJ2-7, with a possible D match to TRBD2 (6 bases). Germline CDR1 and CDR2: SEHNR and FQNEAQ (reference sequence). This CDR3 is 14 amino acids long. V lost 3 bases and J lost 1, with 10 bases in between. The CDR3 bases are TGTGCCAGCAGCTTTTCGGGGGAATCCTACGAGCAGTACTTC. Its protein product is CASSFSGESYEQYF.

The chain carries TRBV12-3 or TRBV12-4 and TRBJ2-3; D may correspond to TRBD1 or TRBD2 (7 bases each). V shed 6 bases and J shed 1 base, with 17 bases lying between them. CDR3 length: 16 residues. The CDR3 DNA reads as TGTGCCAGCAGCCCCAGGGGGGGAGAGGGCACAGATACGCAGTATTTT. It yields the protein CASSPRGGEGTDTQYF.

The chain is built from TRBV9 and TRBJ1-4, with D hard to call. CDR3 length: 14 residues. The germline CDR1 and CDR2 sequences are SGDLS and YYNGEE. V lost 6 bases and J lost 1, with 10 bases in between. Here the CDR3 DNA reads TGTGCCAGCACCCCGGGAGAAACTAATGAAAAACTGTTTTTT. It encodes CASTPGETNEKLFF.

This clonotype came up a few times. This rearrangement joins TRBV7-2 to TRBJ1-4; the D is unclear. This CDR3 comprises 17 residues. Trimming removed 1 base from V and 1 base from J, with 13 bases in between. CDR1 is SGHTA and CDR2 is FQGNSA in the germline V gene. This CDR3 is CASSLGPGLGTNEKLFF. The CDR3 nucleotides are TGTGCCAGCAGCTTAGGGCCCGGGCTCGGAACTAATGAAAAACTGTTTTTT.

The gene calls are TRBV6-1 and TRBJ1-1; possibly TRBD1 for D (5 bases). Germline lookup yields CDR1 MNHNS and CDR2 SASEGT. V lost 6 bases and J lost 8, with 25 bases in between. The CDR3 sequence is 16 residues long. The CDR3 nucleotides read TGTGCCAGCAGCCCACCAAGTCTCGTAACCGGGACGGAAGCTTTCTTT. Translating it yields CASSPPSLVTGTEAFF.

This clonotype came up a few times. The V and J genes are TRBV28 and TRBJ2-2, with D unresolved. The CDR3 is 16 amino acids. The V gene's germline CDR1 is MDHEN and CDR2 SYDVKM. The V end was cut by 4 bases, the J end by 0 bases, with 12 bases between. The chain's CDR3 is CASSSYGRSNTGELFF. In DNA, the CDR3 is TGTGCCAGCAGTTCGTACGGGCGATCGAACACCGGGGAGCTGTTTTTT. Filled out from reference TRBV28 and TRBJ2-2, the complete variable domain reads DVKVTQSSRYLVKRTGEKVFLECVQDMDHENMFWYRQDPGLGLRLIYFSYDVKMKEKGDIPEGYSVSREKKERFSLILESASTNQTSMYLCASSSYGRSNTGELFFGEGSRLTVL.

V and J are TRBV29-1 and TRBJ2-3; no clear D. Trimming took off 2 bases at V and 6 bases at J, with 12 bases between the two ends. This CDR3 is built from 13 residues. From germline, CDR1 is SQVTM and CDR2 ANQGSEA. The CDR3 DNA follows: TGCAGCGTTGAACCCCGGCTAGGGGATACGCAGTATTTT. Protein: CSVEPRLGDTQYF.

This clonotype was seen a few times. The chain recombines TRBV7-9 with TRBJ1-1, with no clear D. CDR1 and CDR2 (germline): SEHNR, FQNEAQ (reference sequence). The length of the CDR3 is 15 residues. The V end was cut by 5 bases, the J end by 7 bases, with 20 bases between. The CDR3 nucleotides read TGTGCCAGCAGCGCCCTATATCCCGCGACAAATGAAGCTTTCTTT. Encoded protein: CASSALYPATNEAFF.

V usage is TRBV4-3 and J usage is TRBJ1-4; D remains unclear. Per the germline V gene, CDR1 is LGHNA and CDR2 is YSLEER. This CDR3 contains 13 residues. Trimming shortened V by 0 bases and J by 10 bases, and 9 bases separated the two germline ends. The CDR3 DNA reads as TGCGCCAGCAGCCAAGATCTTGAGGGAAAACTGTTTTTT. Translation: CASSQDLEGKLFF.

The V and J genes are TRBV12-3 or TRBV12-4 and TRBJ2-1, with TRBD2 identical over 12 bases. J lost 6 bases, V lost 3 bases, and 3 bases had no gene match. The CDR3 length is 15 residues. The CDR3 spells CASSFLLAGGNEQFF. The CDR3 DNA follows: TGTGCCAGCAGTTTTTTACTAGCGGGGGGCAATGAGCAGTTCTTC.

This clonotype has more than one count but fewer than ten. The rearrangement uses TRBV6-6 and TRBJ2-5; D perhaps matches TRBD1 (6 bases). The CDR3 consists of 12 residues. Germline CDR1 MNHNY, CDR2 SVGAGI (reference sequence). Trimming took 1 base from V and 11 from J, leaving 11 bases between them. Written as DNA, the CDR3 is TGTGCCAGCAGTTACTGGGCAGGGGAGCAGTACTTC. This gives the protein CASSYWAGEQYF.

The chain links TRBV27 to TRBJ2-1; 10 bases align to TRBD2. The J call may be wrong; the DNA end is better matched by TRBJ2-7. Germline-derived CDR1 and CDR2 are MNHEY and SMNVEV (reference sequence). The CDR3 contains 15 residues. CDR3 nucleotides: TGTGCCAGCAGTTTGGTAGCGGGAGGAACCCACGAGCAGTACTTC. Its translation: CASSLVAGGTHEQYF.

The J gene is TRBJ2-1, the V gene TRBV24-1; TRBD2 matches at 11 bases. The CDR3 is made up of 15 amino acids. Germline CDR1 reads KGHDR; CDR2 reads SFDVKD. J gave up 8 bases and V 7 bases, and 9 bases lay outside the gene matches. The CDR3 here is CATSDSGRAGDEQFF. DNA of the CDR3: TGTGCCACCAGCGATAGCGGGAGGGCGGGCGATGAGCAGTTCTTC.

V gene TRBV28 combines with J gene TRBJ2-7; D remains ambiguous. V lost 3 bases, J lost 6 bases, and 6 bases lay in between. Per germline, CDR1 MDHEN and CDR2 SYDVKM. The length of the CDR3 is 11 residues. The CDR3, as DNA: TGTGCCAGCAGTTTTTTTATCGAGCAGTACTTC. Its protein product is CASSFFIEQYF.

This chain links TRBV6-1 with TRBJ2-7; tentatively, D is TRBD1 (6 bases). The CDR3 covers 16 residues. Trimming left V 5 bases short and J 3 bases short, with 20 bases between. CDR1 is MNHNS and CDR2 is SASEGT in the germline V gene. In DNA, the CDR3 is TGTGCCAGCAGTCCAGGGGAATTACGGTTTTTCTACGAGCAGTACTTC. Translating gives CASSPGELRFFYEQYF.

The chain employs TRBV11-2 and TRBJ2-7; D might be TRBD1 or TRBD2, each matching 5 bases. This CDR3 has 14 residues. Trimming stripped 4 bases from V and 5 bases from J, with 15 bases between. CDR1 and CDR2 (germline): SGHAT, FQNNGV. CDR3 DNA: TGTGCCAGCAGCTCCCCCCGGGGCGAGAACGAGCAGTACTTC. Protein product: CASSSPRGENEQYF.

This rearrangement joins TRBV5-1 to TRBJ2-4; TRBD1 is a possible D gene (5 bases). Trimming stripped 2 bases from V and 0 bases from J, with 9 bases between. The germline CDR1 and CDR2 sequences are SGHRS and YFSETQ. The CDR3 runs 15 residues. The CDR3 bases are TGCGCCAGCAGCTTTACAGGATTAGCCAAAAACATTCAGTACTTC. Amino acids: CASSFTGLAKNIQYF.